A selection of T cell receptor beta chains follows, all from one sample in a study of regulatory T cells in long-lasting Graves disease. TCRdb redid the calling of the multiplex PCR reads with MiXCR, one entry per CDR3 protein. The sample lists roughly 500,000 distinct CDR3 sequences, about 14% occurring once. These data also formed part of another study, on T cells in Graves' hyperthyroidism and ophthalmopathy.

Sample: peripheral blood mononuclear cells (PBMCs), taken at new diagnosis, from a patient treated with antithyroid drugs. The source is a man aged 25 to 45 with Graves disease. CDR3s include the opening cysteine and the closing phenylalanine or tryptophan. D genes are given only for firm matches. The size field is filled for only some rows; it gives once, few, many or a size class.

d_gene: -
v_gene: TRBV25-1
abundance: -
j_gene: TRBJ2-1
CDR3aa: CAIWRAGIWNEQFF
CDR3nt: TGTGCCATATGGAGGGCCGGGATATGGAATGAGCAGTTCTTC

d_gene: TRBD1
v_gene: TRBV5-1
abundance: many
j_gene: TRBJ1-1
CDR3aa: CASSSAGGVNTEAFF
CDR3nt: TGCGCCAGCAGCTCGGCAGGGGGAGTGAACACTGAAGCTTTCTTT

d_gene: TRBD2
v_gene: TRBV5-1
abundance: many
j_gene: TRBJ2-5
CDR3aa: CASSPLAGVIQTQYF
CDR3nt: TGCGCCAGCAGCCCCCTAGCGGGAGTTATACAGACCCAGTACTTC

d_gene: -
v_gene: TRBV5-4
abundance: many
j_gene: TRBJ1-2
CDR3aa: CASSLAIQNYGYTF
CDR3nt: TGTGCCAGCAGCTTGGCGATACAGAACTATGGCTACACCTTC

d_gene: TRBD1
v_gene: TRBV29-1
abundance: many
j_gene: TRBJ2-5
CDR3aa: CSGNGQGATQYF
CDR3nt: TGCAGCGGAAACGGACAGGGAGCGACCCAGTACTTC

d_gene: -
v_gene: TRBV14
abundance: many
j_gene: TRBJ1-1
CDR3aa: CASSFGRMNTEAFF
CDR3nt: TGTGCCAGCAGCTTCGGGCGTATGAACACTGAAGCTTTCTTT

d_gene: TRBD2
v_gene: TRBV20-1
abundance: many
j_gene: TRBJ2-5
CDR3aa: CLMRVGIAGDLGETQYF
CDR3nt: TGCCTTATGCGGGTGGGGATAGCGGGAGATCTGGGGGAGACCCAGTACTTC

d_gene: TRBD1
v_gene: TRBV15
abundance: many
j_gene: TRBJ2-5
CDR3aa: CATSSLRDRQETQYF
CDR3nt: TGTGCCACCAGCAGTCTCCGGGACAGACAAGAGACCCAGTACTTC

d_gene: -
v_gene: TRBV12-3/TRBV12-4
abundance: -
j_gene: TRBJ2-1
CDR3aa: CASSTLLGPGQFF
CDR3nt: TGTGCCAGCAGTACTCTACTAGGCCCCGGGCAGTTCTTC

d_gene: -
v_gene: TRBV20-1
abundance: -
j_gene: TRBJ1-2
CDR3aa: CSARDLAGNYGYTF
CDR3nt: TGCAGTGCTAGAGATCTGGCAGGCAACTATGGCTACACCTTC

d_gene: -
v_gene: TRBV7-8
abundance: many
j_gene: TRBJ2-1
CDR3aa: CASSFDVDNEQFF
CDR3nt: TGTGCCAGCAGCTTCGACGTAGACAATGAGCAGTTCTTC

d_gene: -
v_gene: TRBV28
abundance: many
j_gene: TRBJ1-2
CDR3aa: CASLMNNYGYTF
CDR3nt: TGTGCCAGTCTAATGAATAACTATGGCTACACCTTC

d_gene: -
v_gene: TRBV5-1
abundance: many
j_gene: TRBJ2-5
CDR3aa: CASSLEHSWETQYF
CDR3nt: TGCGCCAGCAGCTTGGAACATTCCTGGGAGACCCAGTACTTC

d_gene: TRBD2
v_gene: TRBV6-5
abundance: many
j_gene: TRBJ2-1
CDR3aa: CASSYGTSGTIYNEQFF
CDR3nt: TGTGCCAGCAGTTACGGGACTAGCGGGACCATATACAATGAGCAGTTCTTC

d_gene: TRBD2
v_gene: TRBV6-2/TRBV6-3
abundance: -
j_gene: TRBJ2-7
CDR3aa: CASSFSGAGSPLSSYEQYF
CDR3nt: TGTGCCAGCAGTTTCAGCGGGGCGGGGAGTCCGCTTTCCTCCTACGAGCAGTACTTC

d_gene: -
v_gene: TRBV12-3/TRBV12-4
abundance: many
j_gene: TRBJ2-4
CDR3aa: CASSLSHGSDIQYF
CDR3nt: TGTGCCAGCAGTTTAAGCCACGGGAGCGACATTCAGTACTTC

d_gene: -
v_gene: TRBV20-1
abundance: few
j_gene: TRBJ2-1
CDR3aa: CSASLGYEQFF
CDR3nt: TGCAGTGCAAGTCTAGGGTACGAGCAGTTCTTC

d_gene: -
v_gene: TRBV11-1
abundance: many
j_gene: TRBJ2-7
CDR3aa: CASSPAPIYEQYF
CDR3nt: TGTGCCAGCAGCCCAGCACCGATCTACGAGCAGTACTTC

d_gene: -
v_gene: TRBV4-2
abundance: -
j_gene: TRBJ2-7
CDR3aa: CASSQTGLPYEQYF
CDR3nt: TGTGCCAGCAGCCAGACAGGATTACCCTACGAGCAGTACTTC

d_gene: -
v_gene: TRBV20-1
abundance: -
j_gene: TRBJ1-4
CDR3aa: CSARDAKGSATNEKLFF
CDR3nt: TGCAGTGCTAGAGATGCCAAGGGATCGGCAACTAATGAAAAACTGTTTTTT

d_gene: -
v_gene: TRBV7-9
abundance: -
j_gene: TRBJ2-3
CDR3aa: CASSLGMRMGTQYF
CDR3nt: TGTGCCAGCAGCTTAGGTATGAGGATGGGTACGCAGTATTTT

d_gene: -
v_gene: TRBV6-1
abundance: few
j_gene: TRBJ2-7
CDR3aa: CASATFYEQYF
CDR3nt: TGTGCCAGCGCCACTTTCTACGAGCAGTACTTC

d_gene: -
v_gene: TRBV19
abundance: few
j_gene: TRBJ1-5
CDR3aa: CASSIDKWPQSNQPQHF
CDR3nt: TGTGCCAGTAGTATAGATAAATGGCCACAGAGCAATCAGCCCCAGCATTTT

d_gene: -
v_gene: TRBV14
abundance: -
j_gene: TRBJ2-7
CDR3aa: CASSQGLQSYEQYF
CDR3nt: TGTGCCAGCAGCCAAGGTCTGCAGTCCTACGAGCAGTACTTC

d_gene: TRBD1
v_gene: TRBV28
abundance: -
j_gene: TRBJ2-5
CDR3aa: CAGTPGQGETQYF
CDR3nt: TGTGCCGGCACCCCGGGACAGGGAGAGACCCAGTACTTC

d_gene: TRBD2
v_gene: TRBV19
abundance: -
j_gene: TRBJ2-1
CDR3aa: CASSFRTSGRSNEQFF
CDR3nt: TGTGCCAGTAGCTTCCGAACGAGCGGGAGATCCAATGAGCAGTTCTTC

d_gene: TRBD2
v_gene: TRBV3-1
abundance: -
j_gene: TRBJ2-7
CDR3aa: CASSPPASGHYEQYF
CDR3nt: TGTGCCAGCAGCCCCCCGGCTAGCGGACACTACGAGCAGTACTTC

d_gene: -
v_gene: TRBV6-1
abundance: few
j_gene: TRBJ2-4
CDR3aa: CASSEGDGTFEKNIQYF
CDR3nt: TGTGCCAGCAGTGAAGGGGACGGTACCTTTGAGAAAAACATTCAGTACTTC

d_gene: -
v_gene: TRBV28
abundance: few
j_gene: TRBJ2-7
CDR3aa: CASTEVFPYEQYF
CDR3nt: TGTGCCAGCACAGAGGTCTTTCCCTACGAGCAGTACTTC

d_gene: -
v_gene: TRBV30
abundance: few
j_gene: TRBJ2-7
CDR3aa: CAWTQTYEQYF
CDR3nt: TGTGCCTGGACCCAGACCTACGAGCAGTACTTC

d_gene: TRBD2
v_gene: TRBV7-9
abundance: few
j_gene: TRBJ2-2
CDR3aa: CASFLRESGSGDTGELFF
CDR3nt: TGTGCCAGCTTCCTCAGGGAGAGCGGGAGTGGAGACACCGGGGAGCTGTTTTTT

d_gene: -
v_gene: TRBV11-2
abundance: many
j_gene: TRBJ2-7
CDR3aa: CASGTLWVGYEQYF
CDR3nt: TGTGCCAGCGGTACATTATGGGTAGGCTACGAGCAGTACTTC

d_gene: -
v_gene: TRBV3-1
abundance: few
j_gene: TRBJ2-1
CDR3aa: CASSLKRESSYNEQFF
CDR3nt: TGTGCCAGCAGCTTAAAGCGAGAGAGCTCCTACAATGAGCAGTTCTTC

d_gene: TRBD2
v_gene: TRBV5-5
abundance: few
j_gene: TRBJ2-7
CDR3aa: CASSLGLAGSEQYF
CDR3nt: TGTGCCAGCAGTTTGGGACTAGCGGGAAGCGAGCAGTACTTC

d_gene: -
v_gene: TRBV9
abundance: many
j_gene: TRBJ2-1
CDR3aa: CASSVVNTVDEQFF
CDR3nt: TGTGCCAGCAGCGTAGTGAATACAGTTGATGAGCAGTTCTTC

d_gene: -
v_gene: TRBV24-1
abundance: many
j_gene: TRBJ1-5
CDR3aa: CATSDLRGNQPQHF
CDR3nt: TGTGCCACCAGTGATTTGAGAGGGAATCAGCCCCAGCATTTT

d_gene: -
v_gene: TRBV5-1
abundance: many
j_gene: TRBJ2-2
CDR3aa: CAISNRVGTGELFF
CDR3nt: TGCGCCATCTCGAACAGGGTCGGGACCGGGGAGCTGTTTTTT

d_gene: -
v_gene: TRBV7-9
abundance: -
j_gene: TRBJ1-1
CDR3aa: CASSWDADTEAFF
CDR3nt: TGTGCCAGCAGCTGGGACGCAGACACTGAAGCTTTCTTT

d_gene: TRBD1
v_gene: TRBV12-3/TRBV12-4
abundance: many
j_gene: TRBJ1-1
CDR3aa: CASSLAGGATEAFF
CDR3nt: TGTGCCAGCAGCCTTGCAGGGGGCGCTACTGAAGCTTTCTTT

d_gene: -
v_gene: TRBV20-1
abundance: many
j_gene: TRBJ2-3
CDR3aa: CSARRQALTDTQYF
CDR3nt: TGCAGTGCTAGAAGGCAGGCCCTTACGGATACGCAGTATTTT

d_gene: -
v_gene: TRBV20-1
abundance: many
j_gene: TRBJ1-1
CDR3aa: CSATHFRGFRDFLNTEAFF
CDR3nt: TGCAGTGCGACCCACTTTCGAGGTTTTAGGGACTTCTTGAACACTGAAGCTTTCTTT

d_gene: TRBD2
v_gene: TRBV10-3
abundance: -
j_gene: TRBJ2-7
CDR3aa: CAISGPQREASYEQYF
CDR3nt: TGTGCCATCAGTGGGCCGCAGCGGGAGGCCTCCTACGAGCAGTACTTC

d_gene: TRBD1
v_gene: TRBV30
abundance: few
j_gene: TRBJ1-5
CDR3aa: CAWRGGTGGNQPQHF
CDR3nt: TGTGCCTGGAGGGGGGGGACAGGGGGTAATCAGCCCCAGCATTTT

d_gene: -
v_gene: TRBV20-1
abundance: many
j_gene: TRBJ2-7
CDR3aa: CSARDHQGVGEQYF
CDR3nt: TGCAGTGCTAGAGACCATCAGGGAGTTGGGGAGCAGTACTTC

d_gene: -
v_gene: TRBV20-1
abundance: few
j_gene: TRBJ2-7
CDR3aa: CSASDRNPIEQYF
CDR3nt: TGCAGTGCTAGTGACAGAAATCCAATCGAGCAGTACTTC

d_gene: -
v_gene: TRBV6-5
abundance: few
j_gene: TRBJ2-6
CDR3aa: CASSYQSAFSGANVLTF
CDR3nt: TGTGCCAGCAGTTACCAGTCGGCCTTCTCTGGGGCCAACGTCCTGACTTTC

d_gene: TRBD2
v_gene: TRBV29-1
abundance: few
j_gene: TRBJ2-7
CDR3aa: CSVEGGRGSGLTPYEQYF
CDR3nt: TGCAGCGTTGAGGGGGGGAGGGGTAGCGGGCTAACCCCCTACGAGCAGTACTTC

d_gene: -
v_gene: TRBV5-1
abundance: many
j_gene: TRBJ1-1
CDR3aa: CASSLDRARNTEAFF
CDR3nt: TGCGCCAGCAGCTTGGACAGGGCCCGGAACACTGAAGCTTTCTTT

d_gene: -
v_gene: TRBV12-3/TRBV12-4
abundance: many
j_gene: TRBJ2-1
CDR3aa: CASSPIGESNEQFF
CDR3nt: TGTGCCAGCAGTCCGATCGGCGAGAGCAATGAGCAGTTCTTC

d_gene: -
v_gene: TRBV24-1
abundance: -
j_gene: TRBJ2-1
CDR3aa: CATSPGTVTYNEQFF
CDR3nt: TGTGCCACCAGCCCCGGGACGGTGACCTACAATGAGCAGTTCTTC

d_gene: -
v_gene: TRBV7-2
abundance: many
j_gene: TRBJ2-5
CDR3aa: CASSQGGQQETQYF
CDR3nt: TGTGCCAGCAGCCAGGGGGGACAGCAAGAGACCCAGTACTTC

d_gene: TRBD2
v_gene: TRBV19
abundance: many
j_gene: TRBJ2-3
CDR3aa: CASSMRESADTQYF
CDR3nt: TGTGCCAGTAGTATGCGGGAGAGCGCAGATACGCAGTATTTT

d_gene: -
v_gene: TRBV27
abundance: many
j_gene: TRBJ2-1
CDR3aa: CASSLSSGISSYNEQFF
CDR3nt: TGTGCCAGCAGTTTATCTAGCGGCATATCCTCCTACAATGAGCAGTTCTTC

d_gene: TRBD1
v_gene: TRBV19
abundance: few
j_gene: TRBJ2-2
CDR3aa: CASSTSGGVPGELFF
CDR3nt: TGTGCCAGTAGTACCTCAGGGGGCGTTCCCGGGGAGCTGTTTTTT

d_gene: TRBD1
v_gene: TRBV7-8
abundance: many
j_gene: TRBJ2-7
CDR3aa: CASSFGRTGGSEQYF
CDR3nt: TGTGCCAGCAGCTTCGGAAGGACAGGGGGAAGCGAGCAGTACTTC

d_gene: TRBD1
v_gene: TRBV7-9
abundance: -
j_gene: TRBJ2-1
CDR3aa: CAGSRETGNEQFF
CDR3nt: TGTGCCGGCAGCCGCGAGACAGGGAATGAGCAGTTCTTC

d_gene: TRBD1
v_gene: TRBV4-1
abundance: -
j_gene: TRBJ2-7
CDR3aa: CASSQGQGAGEQYF
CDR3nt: TGCGCCAGCAGCCAAGGACAGGGGGCAGGGGAGCAGTACTTC

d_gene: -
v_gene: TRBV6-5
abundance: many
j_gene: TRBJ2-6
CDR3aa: CASSLGDGRHSGANVLTF
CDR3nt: TGTGCCAGCAGTTTAGGAGACGGGAGACACTCTGGGGCCAACGTCCTGACTTTC

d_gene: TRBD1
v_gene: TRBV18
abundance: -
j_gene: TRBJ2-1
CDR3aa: CASSKGQGASYNEQFF
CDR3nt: TGTGCCAGCTCAAAGGGACAGGGGGCCTCCTACAATGAGCAGTTCTTC

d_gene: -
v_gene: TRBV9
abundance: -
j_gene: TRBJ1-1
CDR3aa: CASSPTGLLMNTEAFF
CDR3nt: TGTGCCAGCAGCCCCACGGGACTGCTCATGAACACTGAAGCTTTCTTT